The clone carrying this TCR beta chain was detected a few times. This CDR3 spans 14 amino acids. V lost 2 bases, J lost 1 base, and 8 bases lay in between. CDR1 is SNHLY and CDR2 is FYNNEI in the germline V gene. This record belongs to a study of cytomegalovirus exposure and HLA in healthy donors. The PCR contained 60 Vbeta and 13 Jbeta primers. The method was immunoSEQ multiplex PCR; TCRdb's version includes in-frame clones alone and lacks a portion of them. The table includes 150,000 to 200,000 clones, 75% to 85% detected once. Sequenced: PBMCs. This sequence joins TRBV2 and TRBJ1-1; D ambiguous. This receptor was identified in a woman between 45 and 65 years old in good health and CMV-seronegative. CDR3 DNA sequence: TGTGCCAGCAGTGAATTTAGTAAGAACACTGAAGCTTTCTTT. Translated, it gives CASSEFSKNTEAFF.